These T cell receptor beta chains were read from a single sample in a study of shared clonotypes between healthy human individuals. Data came from immunoSEQ multiplex PCR; TCRdb stores just in-frame clones and leaves some out. This table has over a million clones, approximately 80% appearing once. The sequencing input was memory CD4+ T cells from PBMCs. These receptor sequences come from a man aged 18 to 30 in good health. Some clones in this sample may be carry-over from other donors' samples. Both conserved end residues are part of each CDR3. Fields, in order: V gene, clone size, D gene, J gene, CDR3 protein, CDR3 DNA. The D gene is left open where the match is weak. Size is stated for part of the rows, as once, few or many counts, or as a class when the clone is expanded.

V: TRBV5-1; size: few; D: NA; J: TRBJ1-5; CDR3: CASSFQVQGNQPQHF; DNA: TGCGCCAGCAGCTTTCAGGTACAGGGCAATCAGCCCCAGCATTTT
V: TRBV6-4; size: NA; D: NA; J: TRBJ2-3; CDR3: CASRPAGTTDTQYF; DNA: TGTGCCAGCAGGCCCGCAGGGACCACAGATACGCAGTATTTT
V: TRBV7-8; size: NA; D: TRBD1; J: TRBJ1-1; CDR3: CASSAGTANTEAFF; DNA: TGTGCCAGCAGCGCCGGGACAGCCAACACTGAAGCTTTCTTT
V: TRBV29-1; size: NA; D: NA; J: TRBJ2-1; CDR3: CSAKGGLGDEQFF; DNA: TGCAGCGCGAAGGGGGGCTTAGGCGATGAGCAGTTCTTC
V: TRBV5-1; size: NA; D: TRBD1; J: TRBJ1-4; CDR3: CASSLQVLGGNEKLFF; DNA: TGCGCCAGCAGCTTGCAAGTTTTAGGGGGCAATGAAAAACTGTTTTTT
V: TRBV6-6; size: NA; D: TRBD1; J: TRBJ1-1; CDR3: CASSQRTGADRSEAFF; DNA: TGTGCCAGCAGCCAACGTACAGGGGCCGATAGAAGTGAAGCTTTCTTT
V: TRBV19; size: NA; D: NA; J: TRBJ2-2; CDR3: CASRMVGHTGELFF; DNA: TGTGCCAGTAGAATGGTGGGCCACACCGGGGAGCTGTTTTTT
V: TRBV6-1; size: NA; D: TRBD1; J: TRBJ2-7; CDR3: CASSEVDRGEQYF; DNA: TGTGCCAGCAGTGAGGTGGACAGGGGCGAGCAGTACTTC
V: TRBV5-1; size: NA; D: TRBD1; J: TRBJ1-1; CDR3: CASSSVGQGTMNTEAFF; DNA: TGCGCCAGCAGCAGTGTGGGACAGGGGACAATGAACACTGAAGCTTTCTTT
V: TRBV7-9; size: NA; D: TRBD2; J: TRBJ2-2; CDR3: CASSWASGNTGELFF; DNA: TGTGCCAGCAGCTGGGCTAGCGGGAACACCGGGGAGCTGTTTTTT
V: TRBV7-6; size: NA; D: NA; J: TRBJ1-5; CDR3: CASSRGPSRDQPQHF; DNA: TGTGCCAGCAGCCGTGGGCCCTCCCGGGATCAGCCCCAGCATTTT
V: TRBV18; size: NA; D: TRBD1; J: TRBJ1-1; CDR3: CASSPQGVGGEAFF; DNA: TGTGCCAGCTCACCCCAGGGGGTTGGCGGTGAAGCTTTCTTT
V: TRBV5-6; size: NA; D: NA; J: TRBJ2-1; CDR3: CASSLAELFEQFF; DNA: TGTGCCAGCAGCTTGGCCGAATTATTCGAGCAGTTCTTC
V: TRBV9; size: NA; D: TRBD1; J: TRBJ1-2; CDR3: CASSPLAGGHGYTF; DNA: TGTGCCAGCAGCCCCCTTGCAGGGGGCCATGGCTACACCTTC
V: TRBV6-6; size: NA; D: NA; J: TRBJ1-1; CDR3: CASSDPTGYTEAFF; DNA: TGTGCCAGCAGTGACCCTACAGGGTACACTGAAGCTTTCTTT
V: TRBV2; size: NA; D: TRBD1; J: TRBJ1-5; CDR3: CASSLRASGTDNQPQHF; DNA: TGTGCCAGCAGTTTAAGAGCCTCCGGGACAGATAATCAGCCCCAGCATTTT
V: TRBV9; size: NA; D: TRBD1; J: TRBJ2-5; CDR3: CASSAGQGRKFETQYF; DNA: TGTGCCAGCAGCGCCGGACAGGGCCGGAAGTTCGAGACCCAGTACTTC
V: TRBV28; size: NA; D: NA; J: TRBJ1-2; CDR3: CASTQIAGKTYGYTF; DNA: TGTGCCAGCACCCAAATTGCAGGGAAAACCTATGGCTACACCTTC
V: TRBV28; size: NA; D: TRBD1; J: TRBJ1-5; CDR3: CATRKDRFSNQPQHF; DNA: TGTGCCACCAGAAAGGACAGGTTTAGCAATCAGCCCCAGCATTTT
V: TRBV18; size: NA; D: NA; J: TRBJ2-7; CDR3: CASSPPSKAYEQYF; DNA: TGTGCCAGCTCACCACCGTCGAAGGCCTACGAGCAGTACTTC
V: TRBV5-1; size: NA; D: NA; J: TRBJ2-5; CDR3: CASSLGGDQETQYF; DNA: TGCGCCAGCAGCTTGGGCGGGGACCAAGAGACCCAGTACTTC
V: TRBV2; size: NA; D: NA; J: TRBJ1-5; CDR3: CASTERVNQPQHF; DNA: TGTGCCAGCACAGAAAGAGTAAATCAGCCCCAGCATTTT
V: TRBV4-1; size: NA; D: TRBD2; J: TRBJ2-3; CDR3: CASSPRTGTSGSTDTQYF; DNA: TGCGCCAGCAGCCCCCGTACCGGGACTAGCGGGAGCACAGATACGCAGTATTTT
V: TRBV6-5; size: NA; D: NA; J: TRBJ2-7; CDR3: CASRPSAYRDEQYF; DNA: TGTGCCAGCAGACCCTCCGCATACAGGGACGAGCAGTACTTC
V: TRBV6-1; size: NA; D: NA; J: TRBJ2-5; CDR3: CASTQRAETQYF; DNA: TGTGCCAGCACCCAGAGGGCGGAGACCCAGTACTTC
V: TRBV9; size: NA; D: NA; J: TRBJ2-3; CDR3: CASSVYSGTQYF; DNA: TGTGCCAGCAGCGTATACTCTGGTACGCAGTATTTT
V: TRBV6-1; size: NA; D: NA; J: TRBJ2-7; CDR3: CASSEVRLASYEQYF; DNA: TGTGCCAGCAGTGAAGTTAGGCTGGCCTCCTACGAGCAGTACTTC
V: TRBV27; size: once; D: TRBD1; J: TRBJ2-2; CDR3: CASSSGGLNTGELFF; DNA: TGTGCCAGCAGTTCAGGGGGCTTGAACACCGGGGAGCTGTTTTTT
V: TRBV30; size: NA; D: TRBD2; J: TRBJ2-7; CDR3: CAWRLLAGSYEQYF; DNA: TGTGCCTGGAGGTTACTAGCGGGCTCCTACGAGCAGTACTTC
V: TRBV16; size: NA; D: TRBD2; J: TRBJ2-5; CDR3: CASSHPGTSGTQETQYF; DNA: TGTGCCAGCAGCCACCCGGGGACTAGCGGGACACAAGAGACCCAGTACTTC
V: TRBV28; size: NA; D: NA; J: TRBJ1-1; CDR3: CASSLNPRGAFF; DNA: TGTGCCAGCAGTTTAAACCCGAGAGGAGCTTTCTTT
V: TRBV2; size: NA; D: NA; J: TRBJ1-1; CDR3: CASSEWGMNTEAFF; DNA: TGTGCCAGCAGTGAATGGGGGATGAACACTGAAGCTTTCTTT